Listed here are 22 T cell receptor beta chains from one sample, sequenced in a study of T cells after yellow fever vaccination. TCRdb reprocessed the 5' RACE reads via MiXCR and lists one record per CDR3 protein. The sample lists about 300,000 distinct CDR3 sequences, less than 9.5% seen once, with around 3.4% in the top ten. The material was CD4+ T cells sorted from PBMCs, obtained 5 days after the yellow fever booster vaccination. The receptors derive from a man between 18 and 29 years old who received the YFV17D yellow fever vaccine.

The table lists this clonotype with a few counts. This chain connects TRBV18 to TRBJ2-3; possibly TRBD2 for D (6 bases). The ends were cut back, 3 bases at V and 0 bases at J, with 13 bases in the middle. CDR1 and CDR2 from the germline V gene are KGHSH and LQKENI. The CDR3 sequence is 16 residues long. The CDR3: CASSPLGSGSTDTQYF. CDR3 DNA sequence: TGTGCCAGCTCACCCCTGGGTAGCGGAAGCACAGATACGCAGTATTTT. The variable domain in full, with the rest retrieved from reference TRBV18 and TRBJ2-3, is NAGVMQNPRHLVRRRGQEARLRCSPMKGHSHVYWYRQLPEEGLKFMVYLQKENIIDESGMPKERFSAEFPKEGPSILRIQQVVRGDSAAYFCASSPLGSGSTDTQYFGPGTRLTVL.

Many counts were recorded for this clonotype. This sequence joins TRBV7-6 and TRBJ1-2; no definite D call. Germline values: CDR1 SGHVS, CDR2 FNYEAQ. The CDR3 consists of 13 residues. Trimming stripped 0 bases from V and 1 base from J, with 3 bases between. CDR3 in DNA: TGTGCCAGCAGCTTAGCTAGTAACTATGGCTACACCTTC. Its translation is CASSLASNYGYTF. Drawing the rest from reference TRBV7-6 and TRBJ1-2, the complete variable domain is GAGVSQSPRYKVTKRGQDVALRCDPISGHVSLYWYRQALGQGPEFLTYFNYEAQQDKSGLPNDRFSAERPEGSISTLTIQRTEQRDSAMYRCASSLASNYGYTFGSGTRLTVV.

The sample holds a few counts of this clonotype. V gene TRBV6-5 combines with J gene TRBJ1-1; D gene uncertain. Trimming cost V 5 bases and J 1 base, with 14 bases left between them. The CDR3 is made up of 15 amino acids. Germline V lookup: CDR1 MNHEY, CDR2 SVGAGI. CDR3 sequence reads: CASSPSLGENTEAFF. The CDR3 DNA sequence: TGTGCCAGCAGTCCGTCTTTAGGAGAGAACACTGAAGCTTTCTTT.

This clonotype occurred many times. The CDR3 bases are TGTGCCAGCAGCGTAGTTGGCGACAATTCACCCCTCCACTTT. Amino acid sequence: CASSVVGDNSPLHF. The chain joins TRBV9 to TRBJ1-6; no reliable D call. This CDR3 spans 14 amino acids. CDR1 and CDR2 from the germline V gene are SGDLS and YYNGEE. The V end was cut by 0 bases, the J end by 7 bases, with 8 bases between. Complete variable domain (other parts from reference TRBV9 and TRBJ1-6): DSGVTQTPKHLITATGQRVTLRCSPRSGDLSVYWYQQSLDQGLQFLIQYYNGEERAKGNILERFSAQQFPDLHSELNLSSLELGDSALYFCASSVVGDNSPLHFGNGTRLTVT.

J is TRBJ2-3 and V is TRBV20-1; TRBD2 might be the D (7 bases). CDR1 is DFQATT and CDR2 is SNEGSKA in the germline V gene (reference sequence). The V end was cut by 7 bases, the J end by 2 bases, with 16 bases between. The CDR3 consists of 14 residues. CDR3 sequence reads: CSVSRGATTDTQYF. CDR3 DNA: TGCAGTGTTAGTCGGGGGGCGACCACAGATACGCAGTATTTT.

This clonotype was detected a few times. The chain recombines TRBV7-3 with TRBJ2-1; the D gene is possibly TRBD1 (6 bases). Trimming stripped 4 bases from V and 10 bases from J, with 11 bases between. The CDR3 spans 12 residues. Looked up from germline, CDR1 is SGHTA and CDR2 is FQGTGA. The CDR3 sequence: CASSSQGREQFF. The CDR3 nucleotides are TGTGCCAGCAGCTCACAGGGTCGGGAGCAGTTCTTC.

V gene TRBV11-3 combines with J gene TRBJ2-5; 9 bases align to TRBD2. There are 15 residues in the CDR3. Germline-derived CDR1 and CDR2 are SGHNT and YENEEA. J was trimmed by 4 bases and V by 5 bases; bases with no gene match: 8. The CDR3, as DNA: TGTGCCAGCAGCAGAGGCCTAGCGGGGCCAGAGACCCAGTACTTC. Its translation: CASSRGLAGPETQYF.

This chain links TRBV4-3 with TRBJ2-2, with D perhaps being TRBD1 or TRBD2 (5 bases each). The ends were cut back, 1 base at V and 5 bases at J, with 11 bases in the middle. CDR3 length equals 15 residues. Germline-derived CDR1 and CDR2 are LGHNA and YSLEER. CDR3 sequence (DNA): TGCGCCAGCAGCCAAGCAGGGAGATCAACCGGGGAGCTGTTTTTT. Translation gives CASSQAGRSTGELFF.

This clonotype turned up a few times. V is TRBV10-1 and J is TRBJ2-1; TRBD2 matches 15 bases. The CDR3 has 15 residues. J gave up 10 bases and V 2 bases, and 3 bases lay outside the gene matches. Germline V CDR1 and CDR2: WNHNN, SYGVQD (reference sequence). Written as DNA, the CDR3 is TGCGCCAGCAGTGAGGGGACTAGCGGGGGGATCGAGCAGTTCTTC. This codes for CASSEGTSGGIEQFF.

A few counts support this clonotype. The chain carries TRBV18 and TRBJ2-7; 7 nucleotides match TRBD2. Germline V gives CDR1 KGHSH, CDR2 LQKENI. The V segment lost 2 bases and the J segment 4 bases; nucleotides outside the gene matches: 5. The CDR3 sequence is 14 residues long. The CDR3: CASSPASGSYEQYF. Written as DNA, the CDR3 is TGTGCCAGCTCACCAGCTAGCGGCTCTTACGAGCAGTACTTC.

There are a few counts of this clonotype. The rearrangement links TRBV5-1 to TRBJ1-1; 9 nucleotides line up with TRBD1. The junction had 7 bases not matched to a gene; V was cut back by 4 bases and J by 6 bases. This CDR3 spans 14 amino acids. Germline V lookup: CDR1 SGHRS, CDR2 YFSETQ. The CDR3 region has the DNA TGCGCCAGCAGCGGACAGGGGTTTAGTTCTGAAGCTTTCTTT. Translated: CASSGQGFSSEAFF. Together with reference TRBV5-1 and TRBJ1-1, the CDR3 gives the full variable domain: KAGVTQTPRYLIKTRGQQVTLSCSPISGHRSVSWYQQTPGQGLQFLFEYFSETQRNKGNFPGRFSGRQFSNSRSEMNVSTLELGDSALYLCASSGQGFSSEAFFGQGTRLTVV.

This clonotype was found many times. The CDR3 loop is CASSQDRGAGELFF. The CDR3 nucleotides are TGCGCCAGCAGCCAAGATCGCGGGGCCGGGGAGCTGTTTTTT. The rearrangement uses TRBV4-1 and TRBJ2-2, with TRBD2 as a possible D gene (6 bases). CDR1 is MGHRA and CDR2 is YSYEKL in the germline V gene. V lost 0 bases to trimming and J lost 6 bases, with 8 bases between them. There are 14 residues in the CDR3.

This clonotype was counted a few times. The CDR3 sequence: CSASLDRGLELFF. The CDR3 DNA sequence: TGCAGTGCTAGTCTCGACAGGGGGTTAGAGCTGTTTTTT. The V and J genes are TRBV20-1 and TRBJ2-2, with 9 bases identical to TRBD1. J was trimmed by 11 bases and V by 3 bases; bases with no gene match: 7. Per the germline V gene, CDR1 is DFQATT and CDR2 is SNEGSKA (reference sequence). The CDR3 spans 13 residues.

The chain has TRBV9 and TRBJ2-1; 7 positions agree with TRBD2. Germline V gene data show CDR1 as SGDLS and CDR2 as YYNGEE. V was clipped by 1 base and J by 2 bases; unmatched bases: 6. This CDR3 spans 16 amino acids. This CDR3 is CASSVTGGGAYNEQFF. The CDR3 DNA sequence: TGTGCCAGCAGCGTAACCGGTGGGGGGGCCTACAATGAGCAGTTCTTC.

This chain connects TRBV7-2 to TRBJ2-3; the D is unclear. CDR1 and CDR2 from the germline V gene are SGHTA and FQGNSA. Trimming removed 3 bases at V and 4 bases at J, with 23 bases between. This CDR3 is 18 amino acids long. This chain's CDR3 is CASSFRLGLGQSADTQYF. CDR3 nucleotides: TGTGCCAGCAGCTTTAGGCTTGGGCTCGGGCAGTCGGCAGATACGCAGTATTTT.

This clonotype was observed many times. V is TRBV7-2 and J is TRBJ2-1; D perhaps matches TRBD2 (5 bases). V lost 5 bases, J lost 2 bases, and 13 bases lay in between. Germline V gene data show CDR1 as SGHTA and CDR2 as FQGNSA. The CDR3 spans 15 residues. CDR3 loop: CASSLGLPAYNEQFF. The CDR3 DNA is TGTGCCAGCAGCCTAGGACTCCCGGCCTACAATGAGCAGTTCTTC.

The chain employs TRBV28 and TRBJ2-7; D might be TRBD1 (6 bases). Between the trimmed V and J ends, which lost 10 bases and 0 bases, there was a span of 13 bases. This CDR3 is built from 13 residues. The germline gives CDR1 MDHEN, CDR2 SYDVKM. This CDR3 is CATRDRSSYEQYV. In DNA, the CDR3 is TGTGCCACCCGAGACAGGAGCTCCTACGAGCAGTACGTC.

Note on this clonotype: The junction does not match germline at one end; this may be a read error. The chain's CDR3 is CASSLDRGRGIRYF. CDR3 coding DNA: TGTGCCAGCAGCTTAGATCGGGGGCGGGGGATTCGATACTTC. The V gene is TRBV11-2, the J gene TRBJ1-2; D is possibly TRBD1 (6 bases). The CDR3 covers 14 residues. Germline V gene data show CDR1 as SGHAT and CDR2 as FQNNGV.

The rearrangement links TRBV28 to TRBJ1-1; tentatively, D is TRBD1 (5 bases). V lost 8 bases and J 1 base, leaving 11 bases between the germline ends. CDR1 is MDHEN, CDR2 SYDVKM, per germline. This CDR3 comprises 13 residues. The CDR3 loop reads CASAGHPNTEAFF. In DNA form, the CDR3 reads TGTGCCAGCGCCGGACACCCGAACACTGAAGCTTTCTTT.

The chain uses TRBV7-9 and TRBJ2-2; maybe TRBD1 (5 bases). CDR3 length: 15 amino acids. V was trimmed by 3 bases and J by 2 bases, leaving 10 bases between them. Germline CDR1 SEHNR, CDR2 FQNEAQ (reference sequence). The CDR3 protein is CASSFHQGNTGELFF. In DNA form, the CDR3 reads TGTGCCAGCAGCTTTCATCAGGGCAACACCGGGGAGCTGTTTTTT.

The chain has TRBV15 and TRBJ1-4; a weak D match, TRBD1 (6 bases). The CDR3 runs to 13 residues. Germline V gene sequence: CDR1 LNHNV, CDR2 YYDKDF (reference sequence). Between the trimmed V and J ends, which lost 3 bases and 5 bases, there was a span of 7 bases. CDR3 sequence: CATSRQGNEKLFF. The CDR3 nucleotides read TGTGCCACCAGCAGGCAGGGGAATGAAAAACTGTTTTTT.

The chain combines TRBV29-1 with TRBJ1-2, with unresolved D. Per the germline V gene, CDR1 is SQVTM and CDR2 is ANQGSEA. Deletions cut 7 bases from V and 8 bases from J, with 23 bases between. The CDR3 sequence is 14 residues long. CDR3 coding DNA: TGCAGCGCCCCCCATAGTGGAGATTTGAGAGGCTACACCTTC. Amino acids: CSAPHSGDLRGYTF.